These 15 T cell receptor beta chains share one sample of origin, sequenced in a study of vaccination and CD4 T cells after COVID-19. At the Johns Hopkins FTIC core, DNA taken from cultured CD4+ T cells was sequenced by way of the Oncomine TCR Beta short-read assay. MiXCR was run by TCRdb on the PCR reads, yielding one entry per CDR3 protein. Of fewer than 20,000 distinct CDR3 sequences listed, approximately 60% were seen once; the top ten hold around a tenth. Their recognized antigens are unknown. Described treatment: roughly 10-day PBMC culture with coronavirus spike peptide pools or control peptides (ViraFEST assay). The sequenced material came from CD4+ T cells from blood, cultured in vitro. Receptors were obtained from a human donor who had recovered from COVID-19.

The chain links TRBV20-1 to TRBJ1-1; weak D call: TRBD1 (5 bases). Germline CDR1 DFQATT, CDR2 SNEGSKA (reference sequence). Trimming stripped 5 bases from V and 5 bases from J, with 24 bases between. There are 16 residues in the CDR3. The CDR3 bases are TGCAGTGCTTGTTCCGGGGCCCGCCGGGCGGGGACTGAAGCTTTCTTT. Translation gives CSACSGARRAGTEAFF.

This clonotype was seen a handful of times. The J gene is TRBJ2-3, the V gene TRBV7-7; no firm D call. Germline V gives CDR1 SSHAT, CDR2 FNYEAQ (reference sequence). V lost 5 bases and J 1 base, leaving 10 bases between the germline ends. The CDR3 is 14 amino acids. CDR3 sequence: CASSRFLGTDTQYF. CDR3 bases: TGTGCCAGCAGCCGATTTTTGGGCACAGATACGCAGTATTTT.

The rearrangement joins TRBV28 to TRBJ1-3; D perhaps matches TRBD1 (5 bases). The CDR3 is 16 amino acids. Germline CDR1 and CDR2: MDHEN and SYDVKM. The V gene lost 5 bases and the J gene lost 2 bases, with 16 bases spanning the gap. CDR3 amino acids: CASSPNKGSTGNTIYF. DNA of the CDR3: TGTGCCAGCAGTCCCAATAAGGGGTCTACTGGAAACACCATATATTTT.

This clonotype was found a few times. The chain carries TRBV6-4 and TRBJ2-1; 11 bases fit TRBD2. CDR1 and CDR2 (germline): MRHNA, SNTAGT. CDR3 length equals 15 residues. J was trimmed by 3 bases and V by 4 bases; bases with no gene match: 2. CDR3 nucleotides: TGTGCCAGCAGTGTAGCGGGAGGGCTCTACAATGAGCAGTTCTTC. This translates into CASSVAGGLYNEQFF.

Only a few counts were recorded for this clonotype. The CDR3 is CASSPTFLGAVGGYTF. The CDR3 DNA reads TGTGCCAGCAGCCCCACTTTTTTGGGGGCAGTGGGTGGCTACACCTTC. The chain employs TRBV11-3 and TRBJ1-2; weak D call: TRBD1 (6 bases). The CDR3 loop spans 16 amino acids. Germline CDR1 reads SGHNT; CDR2 reads YENEEA. Trimming cost V 5 bases and J 7 bases, with 23 bases left between them.

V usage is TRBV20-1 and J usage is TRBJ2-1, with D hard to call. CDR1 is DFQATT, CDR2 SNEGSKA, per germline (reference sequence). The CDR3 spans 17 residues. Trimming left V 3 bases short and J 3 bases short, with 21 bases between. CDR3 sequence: CSASKASWRVLYNEQFF. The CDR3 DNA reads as TGCAGTGCTAGCAAGGCCTCCTGGCGAGTCCTCTACAATGAGCAGTTCTTC.

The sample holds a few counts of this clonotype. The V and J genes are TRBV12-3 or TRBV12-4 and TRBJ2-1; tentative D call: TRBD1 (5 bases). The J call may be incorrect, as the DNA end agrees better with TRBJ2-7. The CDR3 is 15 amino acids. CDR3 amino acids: CASSLLGGASYEQYF. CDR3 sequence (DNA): TGTGCCAGCAGTTTACTAGGTGGGGCATCCTACGAGCAGTACTTC.

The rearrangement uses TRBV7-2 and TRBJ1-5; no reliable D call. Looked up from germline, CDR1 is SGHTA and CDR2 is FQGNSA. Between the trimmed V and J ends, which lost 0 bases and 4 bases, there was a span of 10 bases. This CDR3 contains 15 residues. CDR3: CASSLAGAPNQPQHF. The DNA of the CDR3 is TGTGCCAGCAGCTTAGCCGGCGCCCCGAATCAGCCCCAGCATTTT.

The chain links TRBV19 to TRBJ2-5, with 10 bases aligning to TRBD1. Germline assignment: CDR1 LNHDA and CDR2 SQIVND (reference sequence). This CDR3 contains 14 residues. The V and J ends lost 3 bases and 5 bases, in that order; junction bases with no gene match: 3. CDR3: CASSIDRGQETQYF. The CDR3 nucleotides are TGTGCCAGTAGTATCGACAGGGGGCAGGAGACCCAGTACTTC.

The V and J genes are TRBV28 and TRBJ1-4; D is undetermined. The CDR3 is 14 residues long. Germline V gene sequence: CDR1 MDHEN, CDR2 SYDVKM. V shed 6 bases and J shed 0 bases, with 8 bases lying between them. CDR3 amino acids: CASRGDATNEKLFF. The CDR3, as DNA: TGTGCCAGCAGAGGAGACGCAACTAATGAAAAACTGTTTTTT.

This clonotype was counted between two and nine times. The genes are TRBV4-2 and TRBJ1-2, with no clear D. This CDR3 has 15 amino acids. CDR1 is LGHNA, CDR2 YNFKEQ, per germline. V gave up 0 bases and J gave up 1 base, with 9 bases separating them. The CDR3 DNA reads TGTGCCAGCAGCCAAGATGACGGGATTAACTATGGCTACACCTTC. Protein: CASSQDDGINYGYTF.

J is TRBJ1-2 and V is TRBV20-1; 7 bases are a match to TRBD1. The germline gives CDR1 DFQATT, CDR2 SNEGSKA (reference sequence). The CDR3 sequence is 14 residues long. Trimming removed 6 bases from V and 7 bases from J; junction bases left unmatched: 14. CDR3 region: CSAAKGADVSGYTF. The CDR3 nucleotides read TGCAGTGCCGCCAAGGGGGCTGACGTCTCTGGCTACACCTTC.

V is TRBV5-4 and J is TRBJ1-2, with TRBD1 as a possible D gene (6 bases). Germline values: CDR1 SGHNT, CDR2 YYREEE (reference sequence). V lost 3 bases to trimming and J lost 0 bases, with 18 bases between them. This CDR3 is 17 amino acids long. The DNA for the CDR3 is TGTGCCAGCAGCTCCCTAGCCGGACAGAGAGCTAACTATGGCTACACCTTC. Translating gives CASSSLAGQRANYGYTF.

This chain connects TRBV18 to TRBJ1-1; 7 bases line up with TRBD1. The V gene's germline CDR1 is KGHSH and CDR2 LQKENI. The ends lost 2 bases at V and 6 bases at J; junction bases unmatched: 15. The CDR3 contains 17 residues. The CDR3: CASSPSRDRAGRPEAFF. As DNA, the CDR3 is TGTGCCAGCTCACCATCCAGAGACAGGGCTGGGAGACCTGAAGCTTTCTTT.

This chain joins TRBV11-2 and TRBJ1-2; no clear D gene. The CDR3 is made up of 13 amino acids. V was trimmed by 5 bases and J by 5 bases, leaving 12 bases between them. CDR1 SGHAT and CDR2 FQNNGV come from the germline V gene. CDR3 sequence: CASSPMDGYGYTF. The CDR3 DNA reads TGTGCCAGCAGCCCCATGGACGGGTATGGCTACACCTTC. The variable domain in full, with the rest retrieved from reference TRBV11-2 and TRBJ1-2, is EAGVAQSPRYKIIEKRQSVAFWCNPISGHATLYWYQQILGQGPKLLIQFQNNGVVDDSQLPKDRFSAERLKGVDSTLKIQPAKLEDSAVYLCASSPMDGYGYTFGSGTRLTVV.